The 30 T cell receptor beta chains below come from one sample, sequenced in a study of T cells in Graves' hyperthyroidism and ophthalmopathy. From RNA transcripts, TCR beta CDR3 regions were amplified. HTBI primers were the set used in a first-round RT-PCR of the TCR CDR3. TCRdb reprocessed the multiplex PCR reads via MiXCR and lists one record per CDR3 protein. The sample has approximately 720,000 distinct CDR3 sequences, around 20% seen once. The sequenced sample was blood. The receptors were gathered from a woman between 45 and 65 years old with Graves' hyperthyroidism that later progressed to Graves' ophthalmopathy.

This clonotype was seen at least ten times. The genes are TRBV20-1 and TRBJ2-7; maybe TRBD2 (5 bases). The germline V and J ends were trimmed by 8 bases and 3 bases, with 14 bases remaining between them. Germline CDR1 reads DFQATT; CDR2 reads SNEGSKA (reference sequence). The CDR3 runs to 12 residues. The CDR3 DNA reads TGCAGTTGTTACGACGACTACTACGAGCAGTACTTC. Amino acid sequence: CSCYDDYYEQYF.

The chain couples TRBV10-3 to TRBJ2-1; D gene ambiguous. From germline, CDR1 is ENHRY and CDR2 SYGVKD. The V gene lost 6 bases and the J gene lost 0 bases, with 6 bases spanning the gap. The CDR3 consists of 13 residues. In DNA form, the CDR3 reads TGTGCCATCAGGGAACCCTCCTACAATGAGCAGTTCTTC. Protein: CAIREPSYNEQFF.

This clonotype was seen many times. This chain links TRBV20-1 with TRBJ2-5; D assignment may be TRBD1 or TRBD2 (6 bases each). Trimming pared 7 bases from V and 5 bases from J, leaving 14 bases between. From germline, CDR1 is DFQATT and CDR2 SNEGSKA (reference sequence). There are 12 residues in the CDR3. The CDR3 region is CSEAGAGETQYF. The CDR3 DNA sequence: TGCAGTGAGGCAGGGGCGGGGGAGACCCAGTACTTC.

This clonotype was seen more than once but under ten times. This chain uses TRBV7-8 with TRBJ2-6; D gene ambiguous. Per germline, CDR1 SGHVS and CDR2 FQNEAQ. The V end lost 5 bases, the J end lost 0 bases, and 11 bases lay between the germline ends. The CDR3 runs to 16 residues. Here the CDR3 DNA reads TGTGCCAGCAGCCCATACACCCACTCTGGGGCCAACGTCCTGACTTTC. It encodes CASSPYTHSGANVLTF.

J is TRBJ2-5 and V is TRBV27; 8 nucleotides align to TRBD2. The CDR3 is 16 amino acids. V gave up 5 bases and J gave up 2 bases; unmatched junction bases: 10. Germline loops: CDR1 MNHEY, CDR2 SMNVEV (reference sequence). In DNA form, the CDR3 reads TGTGCCAGCAGTCCGGACAGAGCGGGGGAGCAAGAGACCCAGTACTTC. It codes for CASSPDRAGEQETQYF.

This clonotype has a handful of counts. The chain employs TRBV5-1 and TRBJ2-5; a possible D gene is TRBD1 (6 bases). Germline CDR1 SGHRS, CDR2 YFSETQ. V was trimmed by 0 bases and J by 4 bases, leaving 13 bases between them. The CDR3 totals 15 residues. CDR3: CASSLAQGSPETQYF. Written as DNA, the CDR3 is TGCGCCAGCAGCTTGGCGCAGGGGAGCCCAGAGACCCAGTACTTC.

The chain joins TRBV6-1 to TRBJ1-5; D gene unclear. CDR1 and CDR2 from the germline V gene are MNHNS and SASEGT. Trimming took off 2 bases at V and 6 bases at J, with 8 bases between the two ends. The CDR3 has 13 residues. CDR3 loop: CASSELFRQPQHF. The CDR3 coding sequence is TGTGCCAGCAGTGAACTTTTTCGTCAGCCCCAGCATTTT.

This clonotype appeared a few times. The rearrangement uses TRBV9 and TRBJ1-5; perhaps TRBD1 as D (6 bases). V dropped 0 bases and J dropped 6 bases, with 13 bases sitting between them. Germline V gene data show CDR1 as SGDLS and CDR2 as YYNGEE. The CDR3 runs to 15 residues. CDR3: CASSVGGLGSQPQHF. CDR3 bases: TGTGCCAGCAGCGTAGGGGGGCTTGGCTCTCAGCCCCAGCATTTT.

The table lists this clonotype with a few counts. The genes are TRBV27 and TRBJ1-2; 8 bases agree with TRBD1. The V and J ends lost 6 bases and 10 bases, in that order; junction bases with no gene match: 13. The germline V gene has CDR1 MNHEY and CDR2 SMNVEV (reference sequence). The CDR3 covers 14 residues. The chain's CDR3 is CASSMRGLTGDYTF. CDR3 sequence (DNA): TGTGCCAGCAGCATGAGGGGCCTGACAGGGGACTACACCTTC.

The rearrangement uses TRBV29-1 and TRBJ1-1, with 8 bases identical to TRBD1. Trimming cost V 6 bases and J 0 bases; bases outside gene matches: 3. The CDR3 covers 13 residues. Germline lookup yields CDR1 SQVTM and CDR2 ANQGSEA. In nucleotides, the CDR3 is TGCAGCGTCCTGGACAGGGTGAACACTGAAGCTTTCTTT. Its translation is CSVLDRVNTEAFF.

In this sample, this clonotype turned up a few times. The rearrangement joins TRBV6-2 or TRBV6-3 to TRBJ1-5; 11 positions match TRBD1. Trimming took 7 bases from V and 6 from J; bases not matched to a gene: 5. CDR1 and CDR2 (germline): MNHEY, SVGEGT. This CDR3 region has 14 residues. CDR3 amino acids: CASNGQGALQPQHF. Here the CDR3 DNA reads TGTGCCAGCAACGGACAGGGGGCACTTCAGCCCCAGCATTTT.

The rearrangement uses TRBV20-1 and TRBJ2-2; D gene ambiguous. V lost 6 bases to trimming and J lost 1 base, with 6 bases between them. CDR1 and CDR2 from the germline V gene are DFQATT and SNEGSKA (reference sequence). The CDR3 runs to 12 residues. CDR3: CSATGNTGELFF. In nucleotides, the CDR3 is TGCAGTGCCACGGGGAACACCGGGGAGCTGTTTTTT.

The sample holds many counts of this clonotype. The rearrangement uses TRBV2 and TRBJ2-1; D gene ambiguous. This CDR3 has 14 amino acids. Germline V gene sequence: CDR1 SNHLY, CDR2 FYNNEI. V was trimmed by 6 bases and J by 0 bases, leaving 9 bases between them. CDR3 region: CASRVSGSYNEQFF. The DNA for the CDR3 is TGTGCCAGCAGGGTGTCGGGCTCCTACAATGAGCAGTTCTTC.

V and J are TRBV24-1 and TRBJ2-1, with TRBD1 as a possible D gene (6 bases). CDR3 length equals 14 residues. Germline lookup yields CDR1 KGHDR and CDR2 SFDVKD. Trimming left V 1 base short and J 8 bases short, with 11 bases between. CDR3 DNA sequence: TGTGCCACCAGTGATTTTGAGGGGGACGATGAGCAGTTCTTC. Translating gives CATSDFEGDDEQFF.

In this sample, this clonotype turned up many times. The rearrangement joins TRBV5-1 to TRBJ1-1, with D perhaps matching TRBD1 (6 bases). The germline V gene has CDR1 SGHRS and CDR2 YFSETQ. CDR3 length: 14 amino acids. Trimming took 2 bases from V and 4 from J, leaving 12 bases between them. CDR3 protein: CASSFMGAITEAFF. The DNA for the CDR3 is TGCGCCAGCAGCTTTATGGGGGCCATCACTGAAGCTTTCTTT.

This clonotype was seen only a few times. The V and J genes are TRBV20-1 and TRBJ2-5, with 12 nucleotides matching TRBD2. CDR3 length equals 18 residues. Germline V CDR1 and CDR2: DFQATT, SNEGSKA (reference sequence). Germline trimming cut 6 bases from V and 1 base from J; bases unmatched to any gene: 15. The CDR3 nucleotides read TGCAGTGCAGAGGGGGCTAGCGGGGGGGCTCGATTCCAAGAGACCCAGTACTTC. Its translation: CSAEGASGGARFQETQYF.

The V and J genes are TRBV5-1 and TRBJ1-2; TRBD1 matches 7 bases. CDR1 and CDR2 (germline): SGHRS, YFSETQ. V was clipped by 4 bases and J by 9 bases; unmatched bases: 9. This CDR3 is 13 amino acids long. Here the CDR3 reads CASSIGQEDRYTF. In DNA form, the CDR3 reads TGCGCCAGCAGCATAGGACAGGAGGATCGCTACACCTTC.

The chain employs TRBV5-1 and TRBJ1-3; D is uncertain. CDR1 is SGHRS, CDR2 YFSETQ, per germline. The CDR3 totals 15 residues. V lost 0 bases and J 0 bases, leaving 7 bases between the germline ends. CDR3 protein: CASSLEVYSGNTIYF. The CDR3 region has the DNA TGCGCCAGCAGCTTGGAGGTCTACTCTGGAAACACCATATATTTT.

This clonotype was seen only once. The chain is built from TRBV7-9 and TRBJ1-2; possibly TRBD1 for D (5 bases). CDR1 and CDR2 (germline): SEHNR, FQNEAQ (reference sequence). This CDR3 contains 13 residues. V was pared by 5 bases and J by 8 bases, with 15 bases between. The CDR3 bases are TGTGCCAGCAGCCCAACAGGCTATGGAGGCTACACCTTC. Amino acid sequence: CASSPTGYGGYTF.

The chain couples TRBV12-3 or TRBV12-4 to TRBJ2-3; no reliable D call. V lost 4 bases, J lost 2 bases, and 10 bases lay in between. The CDR3 consists of 14 residues. CDR3: CASSSVINTDTQYF. For the CDR3, the DNA is TGTGCCAGCAGTTCGGTAATTAACACAGATACGCAGTATTTT.

CDR3 nucleotides: TGTGCCACCAGACAGCCGGGACTAGCGGGGGGTAACGGGGAGCTGTTTTTT. Amino acid sequence: CATRQPGLAGGNGELFF. J is TRBJ2-2 and V is TRBV24-1; TRBD2 matches 15 bases. The CDR3 length is 17 residues. CDR1 and CDR2 (germline): KGHDR, SFDVKD. V shed 7 bases, J shed 7 bases, and the junction held 9 bases outside the gene matches.

This clonotype was seen repeatedly, ten times or more. The chain links TRBV11-2 to TRBJ1-3, with 8 bases fitting TRBD1. Germline V gene data show CDR1 as SGHAT and CDR2 as FQNNGV. J gave up 4 bases and V 5 bases, and 7 bases lay outside the gene matches. This CDR3 has 15 residues. The CDR3 DNA is TGTGCCAGCAGCGACCGGGACAGGAAGGGAAACACCATATATTTT. Its translation: CASSDRDRKGNTIYF. Supplemented by reference TRBV11-2 and TRBJ1-3, the full variable domain reads EAGVAQSPRYKIIEKRQSVAFWCNPISGHATLYWYQQILGQGPKLLIQFQNNGVVDDSQLPKDRFSAERLKGVDSTLKIQPAKLEDSAVYLCASSDRDRKGNTIYFGEGSWLTVV.

This clonotype occurred many times. V gene TRBV11-2 combines with J gene TRBJ2-1, with D perhaps TRBD2 (6 bases). Germline assignment: CDR1 SGHAT and CDR2 FQNNGV. V lost 1 base to trimming and J lost 8 bases, with 9 bases between them. The CDR3 totals 13 residues. The CDR3 coding sequence is TGTGCCAGCAGCTTAGGGTGGGGGGATGAGCAGTTCTTC. Encoded protein: CASSLGWGDEQFF.

The chain joins TRBV7-9 to TRBJ2-5; weak D call: TRBD1 (6 bases). Germline V lookup: CDR1 SEHNR, CDR2 FQNEAQ (reference sequence). The CDR3 totals 14 residues. V lost 6 bases, J lost 2 bases, and 13 bases lay in between. The CDR3 here is CASRNGQKQETQYF. For the CDR3, the DNA is TGTGCCAGCAGAAATGGACAGAAACAAGAGACCCAGTACTTC. Full variable domain (remainder filled in from reference TRBV7-9 and TRBJ2-5): DTGVSQNPRHKITKRGQNVTFRCDPISEHNRLYWYRQTLGQGPEFLTYFQNEAQLEKSRLLSDRFSAERPKGSFSTLEIQRTEQGDSAMYLCASRNGQKQETQYFGPGTRLLVL.

This clonotype was seen only a few times. The CDR3 DNA is TGTGCCAGCTCACCAGGTCTCCTCGACCGGACCGGGGAGCTGTTTTTT. Protein: CASSPGLLDRTGELFF. The rearrangement links TRBV18 to TRBJ2-2; no definite D call. Germline V gives CDR1 KGHSH, CDR2 LQKENI. The CDR3 runs to 16 residues. V lost 2 bases to trimming and J lost 5 bases, with 15 bases between them. The variable domain in full, with the rest retrieved from reference TRBV18 and TRBJ2-2, is NAGVMQNPRHLVRRRGQEARLRCSPMKGHSHVYWYRQLPEEGLKFMVYLQKENIIDESGMPKERFSAEFPKEGPSILRIQQVVRGDSAAYFCASSPGLLDRTGELFFGEGSRLTVL.

V is TRBV7-3 and J is TRBJ1-2; D gene uncertain. The CDR3 is made up of 15 amino acids. CDR1 SGHTA and CDR2 FQGTGA come from the germline V gene. The V end lost 2 bases, the J end lost 2 bases, and 12 bases lay between the germline ends. The CDR3 protein is CASSLESSGNYGYTF. The CDR3 DNA reads TGTGCCAGCAGCTTAGAGAGTTCGGGGAACTATGGCTACACCTTC.

This clonotype occurred many times. The J gene is TRBJ1-1, the V gene TRBV19; weak D call: TRBD1 (5 bases). This CDR3 has 18 amino acids. Trimming stripped 0 bases from V and 4 bases from J, with 21 bases between. Germline V gene lookup returns CDR1 LNHDA and CDR2 SQIVND (reference sequence). CDR3 loop: CASSIDTDLGAPFTEAFF. CDR3 sequence (DNA): TGTGCCAGTAGTATAGACACAGACCTAGGGGCCCCATTCACTGAAGCTTTCTTT.

This clonotype was seen at least ten times. The chain has TRBV5-6 and TRBJ2-7, with D uncertain. Germline CDR1 SGHDT, CDR2 YYEEEE. CDR3 length: 14 amino acids. Trimming took off 2 bases at V and 4 bases at J, with 13 bases between the two ends. Written as DNA, the CDR3 is TGTGCCAGCAGCTTTCCAGGACGGAAATACGAGCAGTACTTC. As protein: CASSFPGRKYEQYF. The full variable domain, in which reference TRBV5-6 and TRBJ2-7 provide the parts outside the CDR3, is DAGVTQSPTHLIKTRGQQVTLRCSPKSGHDTVSWYQQALGQGPQFIFQYYEEEERQRGNFPDRFSGHQFPNYSSELNVNALLLGDSALYLCASSFPGRKYEQYFGPGTRLTVT.

Comment on this clonotype: The DNA is left out, because the CDR3 cannot be placed on it with certainty; the CDR3 is given as TCRdb lists it. The J gene is TRBJ2-2, the V gene TRBV5-6; the DNA was not compared with TRBD1, the D call given in the table. CDR1 SGHDT and CDR2 YYEEEE come from the germline V gene. The CDR3 is 22 residues long, counting both termini. The CDR3 here is CASSPRGGRYEQYFGPVGELFF.

This clonotype has at least ten counts. The rearrangement links TRBV11-2 to TRBJ2-1, with TRBD2 matching 8 bases. Looked up from germline, CDR1 is SGHAT and CDR2 is FQNNGV. CDR3 length: 16 amino acids. The V segment lost 3 bases and the J segment 8 bases; nucleotides outside the gene matches: 12. The CDR3 DNA follows: TGTGCCAGCAGCTTGTTGAGCGGGGGAAACACCCATGAGCAGTTCTTC. This gives the protein CASSLLSGGNTHEQFF.